This T cell receptor beta chain was captured in a study of shared clonotypes between healthy human individuals. Study overall: Each donor had three CD4 naive, three CD4 memory, two CD8 naive and one CD8 memory plate. Study outcomes and limitations: An expected dependence of interdonor clonotype sharing on sequencing depth was noted.

Germline V gives CDR1 SNHLY, CDR2 FYNNEI. V dropped 6 bases and J dropped 13; count of bases not matched to a gene: 9. The CDR3 runs 12 residues. About this clone: The antigen is undetermined.

The test was conducted at deep level. In replicate PCRs of sorted subsets, approximately 190 ng DNA, roughly 27,000 T cell genomes, was used. Clones were sequenced by immunoSEQ multiplex PCR, and TCRdb holds only the in-frame ones, with some missing. The profile shows about 2 million clones, about 94% of them singletons. The naive CD8 fraction comprised CD45RO-negative cells positively selected for CCR7 and excluded terminally differentiated effector memory CD45RA+ cells. J is TRBJ2-3 and V is TRBV2; 8 bases match TRBD2. The specimen was naive CD8+ T cells sorted from blood. The origin of this receptor is a man aged 18 to 35 in good health. The CDR3 DNA sequence: TGTGCCAGCAGAATTTCCGGGACTAGAAAGTATTTT. It encodes CASRISGTRKYF. Variable domain in full (rest from reference TRBV2 and TRBJ2-3): EPEVTQTPSHQVTQMGQEVILRCVPISNHLYFYWYRQILGQKVEFLVSFYNNEISEKSEIFDDQFSVERPDGSNFTLKIRSTKLEDSAMYFCASRISGTRKYFGPGTRLTVL.